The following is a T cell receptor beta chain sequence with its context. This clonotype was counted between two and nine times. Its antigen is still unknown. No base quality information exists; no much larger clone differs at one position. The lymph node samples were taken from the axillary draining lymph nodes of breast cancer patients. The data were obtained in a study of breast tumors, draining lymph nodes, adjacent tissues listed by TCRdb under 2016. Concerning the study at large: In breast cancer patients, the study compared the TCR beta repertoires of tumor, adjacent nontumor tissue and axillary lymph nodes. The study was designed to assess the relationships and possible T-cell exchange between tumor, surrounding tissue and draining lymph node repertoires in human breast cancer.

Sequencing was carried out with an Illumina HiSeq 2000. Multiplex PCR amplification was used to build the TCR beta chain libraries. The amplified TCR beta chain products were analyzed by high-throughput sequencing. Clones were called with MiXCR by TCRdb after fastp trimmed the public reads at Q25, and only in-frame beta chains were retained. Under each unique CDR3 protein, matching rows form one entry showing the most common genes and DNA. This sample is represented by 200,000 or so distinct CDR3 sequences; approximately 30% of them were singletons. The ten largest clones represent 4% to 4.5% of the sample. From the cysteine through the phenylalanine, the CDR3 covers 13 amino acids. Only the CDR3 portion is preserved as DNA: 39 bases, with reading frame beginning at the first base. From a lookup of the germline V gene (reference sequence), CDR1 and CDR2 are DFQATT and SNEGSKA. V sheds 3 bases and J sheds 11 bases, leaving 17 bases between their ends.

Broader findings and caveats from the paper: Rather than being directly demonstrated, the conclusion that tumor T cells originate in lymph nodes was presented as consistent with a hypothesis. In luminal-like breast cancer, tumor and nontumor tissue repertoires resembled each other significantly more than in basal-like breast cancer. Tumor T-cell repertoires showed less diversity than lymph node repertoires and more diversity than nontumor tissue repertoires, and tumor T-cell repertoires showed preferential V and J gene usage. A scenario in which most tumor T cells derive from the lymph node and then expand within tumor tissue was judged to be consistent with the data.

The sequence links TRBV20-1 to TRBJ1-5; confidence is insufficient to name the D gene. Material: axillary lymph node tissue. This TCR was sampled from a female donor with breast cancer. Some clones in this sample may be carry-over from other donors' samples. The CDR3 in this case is CSASGGQAQAQHF. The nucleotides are TGCAGTGCTAGTGGAGGGCAAGCCCAGGCCCAGCATTTT.